This TCR beta chain was sequenced in a study of blood T cell repertoires in COVID-19. Whole-study context: COVID-19 samples from acute and convalescent phases originated in the United States, Italy and Spain.

Only in-frame clones appear in the TCRdb table, and some are missing; sequencing was by immunoSEQ multiplex PCR. The sample consists of about 130,000 clones, more than 70% of them appearing once. The CDR3 covers 12 residues. Germline CDR1 is SGHTA and CDR2 is FQGNSA. V dropped 5 bases and J dropped 9 bases, with 11 bases sitting between them. Material: peripheral blood. This sequence originates from a woman aged 60-75 years with acute or convalescent COVID-19. V and J are TRBV7-2 and TRBJ2-1; D gene unclear. Written as DNA, the CDR3 is TGTGCCAGCAGCCAGGATACTTTTGAGCAGTTCTTC. It is translated as CASSQDTFEQFF.